The 4 T cell receptor beta chains in this list originate from one sample, sequenced in a study of CD8 T cells in ankylosing spondylitis. Whole-study results and caveats: Among TCR beta sequences, a motif of about 8 highly homologous variants appeared characteristic of ankylosing spondylitis blood.

TCRdb reprocessed the 5' RACE reads with MiXCR, giving one entry per CDR3 protein. The sample lists 300,000 to 400,000 distinct CDR3 sequences, about a fifth occurring once. These TCRs' antigens remain unknown. Sequencing input: blood, either unsorted or a sorted T cell fraction (not recorded which). These TCRs come from a male donor with ankylosing spondylitis.

The rearrangement links TRBV2 to TRBJ2-2; D gene ambiguous. CDR3 length: 14 residues. Trimming stripped 7 bases from V and 2 bases from J, with 11 bases between. Germline V lookup: CDR1 SNHLY, CDR2 FYNNEI. CDR3 residues: CASIRTANTGELFF. The CDR3 nucleotides read TGTGCCAGCATTCGGACGGCAAACACCGGGGAGCTGTTTTTT.

This clonotype was counted a few times. The chain uses TRBV6-1 and TRBJ1-4; unclear D gene. V lost 6 bases to trimming and J lost 0 bases, with 8 bases between them. The germline gives CDR1 MNHNS, CDR2 SASEGT. The CDR3 is 14 residues long. The CDR3 protein is CASSNIATNEKLFF. DNA for the CDR3: TGTGCCAGCAGCAACATTGCAACTAATGAAAAACTGTTTTTT.

This clonotype was counted between two and nine times. The CDR3 nucleotides read TGCGCCAGCAGAGACTTGACAGGACAATTTAACTATGGCTACACCTTC. Its protein product is CASRDLTGQFNYGYTF. This rearrangement joins TRBV4-1 to TRBJ1-2, with D perhaps TRBD1 (6 bases). V lost 6 bases and J lost 1, with 18 bases in between. The CDR3 is 16 amino acids. The germline V gene has CDR1 MGHRA and CDR2 YSYEKL.

This chain links TRBV10-2 with TRBJ2-7; 8 bases agree with TRBD2. V dropped 2 bases and J dropped 3; count of bases not matched to a gene: 3. The CDR3 sequence is 14 residues long. The germline gives CDR1 WSHSY, CDR2 SAAADI. The DNA for the CDR3 is TGCGCCAGCAGTGAGACTAGCGGCATCTACGAGCAGTACTTC. This codes for CASSETSGIYEQYF.